The rows below give T cell receptor beta chains drawn from one sample of a study of lymphopenia after photon versus proton radiotherapy. TCRdb's table, derived via immunoSEQ multiplex PCR, lists solely in-frame clones and lacks some. The sample lists some 25,000 clones, under 95% seen once, with about 0.81% in the top ten. The sample consisted of peripheral blood, taken from a patient treated with photon-based radiotherapy. The receptors stem from a woman aged 45-60 years with cholangiocarcinoma. Each CDR3 is given with its conserved first and last residue. Fields, in order: V gene, J gene, D gene, clone size, CDR3 DNA, CDR3 protein. A D gene is named only where the DNA matches it firmly. Part of the rows lack a size; the others show once, few, many or a class for expanded clones.

v_call: TRBV7-9; j_call: TRBJ1-2; d_call: -; clone_size: -; cdr3_nt: TGTGCCAGCAGCTCGGGTTCCCCAAGCTATGGCTACACCTTC; cdr3_aa: CASSSGSPSYGYTF
v_call: TRBV9; j_call: TRBJ1-1; d_call: -; clone_size: few; cdr3_nt: TGTGCCAGCAGCGTAGGAGGCAGGGAAGGAGCTTTCTTT; cdr3_aa: CASSVGGREGAFF
v_call: TRBV6-5; j_call: TRBJ2-2; d_call: -; clone_size: -; cdr3_nt: TGTGCCAGCAGCGACGGACATTTCTCCGGGGAGCTGTTTTTT; cdr3_aa: CASSDGHFSGELFF
v_call: TRBV5-6; j_call: TRBJ1-1; d_call: TRBD1; clone_size: -; cdr3_nt: TGTGCCAGCAGCTTGGAGAGGGTGGACAGGCGCAACACTGAAGCTTTCTTT; cdr3_aa: CASSLERVDRRNTEAFF
v_call: TRBV5-4; j_call: TRBJ2-2; d_call: -; clone_size: -; cdr3_nt: TGTGCCAGCACCCTCGGGGGGCCATACACCGGGGAGCTGTTTTTT; cdr3_aa: CASTLGGPYTGELFF
v_call: TRBV19; j_call: TRBJ1-4; d_call: -; clone_size: once; cdr3_nt: TGTGCCAGTAGTTTCACTCCGGGACAACGCGCTGAAAAACTGTTTTTT; cdr3_aa: CASSFTPGQRAEKLFF
v_call: TRBV19; j_call: TRBJ2-1; d_call: TRBD2; clone_size: -; cdr3_nt: TGTGCCAGTAGCGCGGGGGGCCAGAACAATGAGCAGTTCTTC; cdr3_aa: CASSAGGQNNEQFF
v_call: TRBV6-5; j_call: TRBJ1-6; d_call: -; clone_size: -; cdr3_nt: TGTGCCAGCAGACCAGGGAGGAATAATTCACCCCTCCACTTT; cdr3_aa: CASRPGRNNSPLHF
v_call: TRBV14; j_call: TRBJ1-1; d_call: -; clone_size: -; cdr3_nt: TGTGCCAGCAGCCAAGCGGCGGGGCCTGTGAACACTGAAGCTTTCTTT; cdr3_aa: CASSQAAGPVNTEAFF
v_call: TRBV13; j_call: TRBJ1-5; d_call: -; clone_size: -; cdr3_nt: TGTGCCAGCAGCCGGGGGGGTAGCAATCAGCCCCAGCATTTT; cdr3_aa: CASSRGGSNQPQHF
v_call: TRBV2; j_call: TRBJ2-5; d_call: TRBD2; clone_size: few; cdr3_nt: TGTGCCAGCAGGGTAGCGGGGGGACGAGAGACCCAGTACTTC; cdr3_aa: CASRVAGGRETQYF
v_call: TRBV5-4; j_call: TRBJ2-5; d_call: TRBD2; clone_size: -; cdr3_nt: TGTGCCAGCAGCAAGCCGGGACTACAAGAGACCCAGTACTTC; cdr3_aa: CASSKPGLQETQYF
v_call: TRBV4-1; j_call: TRBJ1-4; d_call: -; clone_size: once; cdr3_nt: TGCGCCAGCAGCTCGACAGGCGAAAAACTGTTTTTT; cdr3_aa: CASSSTGEKLFF
v_call: TRBV11-2; j_call: TRBJ2-1; d_call: -; clone_size: -; cdr3_nt: TGTGCCAGCAGCCCGTTAGGGGTCTACAATGAGCAGTTCTTC; cdr3_aa: CASSPLGVYNEQFF
v_call: TRBV7-6; j_call: TRBJ1-2; d_call: -; clone_size: -; cdr3_nt: TGTGCCAGCAGCTACTTCCGGGAACCCTGGGCCCGGTATGGCTACACCTTC; cdr3_aa: CASSYFREPWARYGYTF
v_call: TRBV10-1; j_call: TRBJ2-2; d_call: -; clone_size: -; cdr3_nt: TGCGCCAGCAGTGAGTCCGGGAAGCTGTTTTTT; cdr3_aa: CASSESGKLFF
v_call: TRBV2; j_call: TRBJ2-7; d_call: -; clone_size: few; cdr3_nt: TGTGCCAGCACCAGGACATATACGGCCTACGAGCAGTACTTC; cdr3_aa: CASTRTYTAYEQYF
v_call: TRBV2; j_call: TRBJ2-5; d_call: -; clone_size: -; cdr3_nt: TGTGCCAGCAGGGTGCTCAAAGGGGGGACCCAGTACTTC; cdr3_aa: CASRVLKGGTQYF
v_call: TRBV2; j_call: TRBJ1-2; d_call: -; clone_size: -; cdr3_nt: TGTGCCAGCAGGAGGACAGCTAACTATGGCTACACCTTC; cdr3_aa: CASRRTANYGYTF
v_call: TRBV18; j_call: TRBJ2-1; d_call: TRBD1; clone_size: -; cdr3_nt: TGTGCCAGCTCACCGACAGGGATCACCTACAATGAGCAGTTCTTC; cdr3_aa: CASSPTGITYNEQFF
v_call: TRBV7-6; j_call: TRBJ1-1; d_call: -; clone_size: -; cdr3_nt: TGTGCCAGCAGCTTAGGTTCAGCGGTTTGGGACACTGAAGCTTTCTTT; cdr3_aa: CASSLGSAVWDTEAFF
v_call: TRBV10-3; j_call: TRBJ2-7; d_call: -; clone_size: -; cdr3_nt: TGTGCCATCAGTGACTCCACCTCGGGGTACGAGCAGTACTTC; cdr3_aa: CAISDSTSGYEQYF
v_call: TRBV30; j_call: TRBJ2-3; d_call: -; clone_size: -; cdr3_nt: TGTGCCTGGAGTGTACTTTCGGCATACACAGATACGCAGTATTTT; cdr3_aa: CAWSVLSAYTDTQYF
v_call: TRBV7-9; j_call: TRBJ2-3; d_call: -; clone_size: -; cdr3_nt: TGTGCCAGCAGCTTAGGTCGGGACAGCACAGATACGCAGTATTTT; cdr3_aa: CASSLGRDSTDTQYF
v_call: TRBV5-1; j_call: TRBJ2-7; d_call: -; clone_size: -; cdr3_nt: TGCGCCAGCAGCTCAGGGTGGGGGTCCTACGAGCAGTACTTC; cdr3_aa: CASSSGWGSYEQYF
v_call: TRBV7-2; j_call: TRBJ2-7; d_call: -; clone_size: few; cdr3_nt: TGTGCCAGCAGCTTTGCGGGCGGGGTCTCCTACGAGCAGTACTTC; cdr3_aa: CASSFAGGVSYEQYF
v_call: TRBV6-5; j_call: TRBJ2-2; d_call: TRBD2; clone_size: -; cdr3_nt: TGTGCCAGCAGGGGACTAGCGCGGACCACCGGGGAGCTGTTTTTT; cdr3_aa: CASRGLARTTGELFF
v_call: TRBV10-3; j_call: TRBJ1-1; d_call: TRBD1; clone_size: -; cdr3_nt: TGTGCCATCAGCACCGGCAGGGGGGGCGTCTATGAAGCTTTCTTT; cdr3_aa: CAISTGRGGVYEAFF
v_call: TRBV4-3; j_call: TRBJ1-3; d_call: -; clone_size: -; cdr3_nt: TGCGCCAGCAGCCAAGATGCCCGAAGCTCTGGAAACACCATATATTTT; cdr3_aa: CASSQDARSSGNTIYF
v_call: TRBV11-3; j_call: TRBJ1-1; d_call: -; clone_size: once; cdr3_nt: TGTGCCAGCAGCTTAGATCCTTCCGGGGCTTTCTTT; cdr3_aa: CASSLDPSGAFF
v_call: TRBV7-2; j_call: TRBJ1-3; d_call: TRBD1; clone_size: -; cdr3_nt: TGTGCCAGCAGCCGACAGGGCTCGTCTGGAAACACCATATATTTT; cdr3_aa: CASSRQGSSGNTIYF
v_call: TRBV1; j_call: TRBJ2-6; d_call: -; clone_size: few; cdr3_nt: TGCACCAGCAGCCAAGATCAGCGGGACACTCCTCGGGCCAACGTCCTGACTTTC; cdr3_aa: CTSSQDQRDTPRANVLTF